These 24 T cell receptor beta chains share one sample of origin, sequenced in a study of T cell responses to AZD1222 COVID-19 vaccine. Assay: immunoSEQ multiplex PCR; the TCRdb copy retains only in-frame clones and omits some. The data show 120,000 to 150,000 clones, around 88% seen once. Sequenced material: peripheral blood, taken on day 0 of AZD1222 vaccination. The receptors originated from an adult in good health.

This rearrangement joins TRBV19 to TRBJ2-3; 9 bases agree with TRBD1. The CDR3 spans 13 residues. Germline CDR1 and CDR2: LNHDA and SQIVND (reference sequence). Trimming took 11 bases from V and 2 from J; bases not matched to a gene: 5. The chain's CDR3 is CAAGDRATDTQYF. The CDR3, as DNA: TGTGCCGCAGGGGACAGGGCCACAGATACGCAGTATTTT.

CDR3 nucleotides: TGTGCCAGCAGCCAAGATCGCCCGGGTGGCATATATTTT. This translates into CASSQDRPGGIYF. The chain combines TRBV14 with TRBJ1-3; D unresolved. V gave up 0 bases and J gave up 12 bases, with 12 bases separating them. The CDR3 is 13 amino acids. Germline V gene data show CDR1 as SGHDN and CDR2 as FVKESK.

The gene calls are TRBV7-2 and TRBJ2-1; 9 bases line up with TRBD1. Germline V gene lookup returns CDR1 SGHTA and CDR2 FQGNSA. V dropped 5 bases and J dropped 5; count of bases not matched to a gene: 7. The CDR3 runs 15 residues. The CDR3 sequence: CASSTQGAIHNEQFF. For the CDR3, the DNA is TGTGCCAGCAGCACACAGGGGGCCATCCACAATGAGCAGTTCTTC.

V is TRBV2 and J is TRBJ2-1; D gene uncertain. Trimming cost V 7 bases and J 3 bases, with 13 bases left between them. The CDR3 sequence is 14 residues long. From germline, CDR1 is SNHLY and CDR2 FYNNEI. CDR3 nucleotides: TGTGCCAGCAATCTTTACTCAGACTACAATGAGCAGTTCTTC. Translating it yields CASNLYSDYNEQFF.

This rearrangement joins TRBV4-3 to TRBJ1-4, with D tentatively TRBD1 (5 bases). The germline V gene has CDR1 LGHNA and CDR2 YSLEER. CDR3 length: 17 residues. V lost 0 bases and J 0 bases, leaving 11 bases between the germline ends. The CDR3 DNA reads as TGCGCCAGCAGCCAAGAGTTTACGGGGGCAACTAATGAAAAACTGTTTTTT. It codes for CASSQEFTGATNEKLFF.

J is TRBJ1-6 and V is TRBV2; perhaps TRBD1 as D (5 bases). Germline CDR1 and CDR2: SNHLY and FYNNEI. Trimming took 6 bases from V and 10 from J, leaving 16 bases between them. The CDR3 consists of 14 residues. The CDR3 loop reads CASRPAWGDSPLHF. CDR3 bases: TGTGCCAGCAGGCCCGCTTGGGGCGACTCACCCCTCCACTTT.

The J gene is TRBJ1-2, the V gene TRBV19; no clear D gene. Trimming stripped 0 bases from V and 4 bases from J, with 12 bases between. Germline CDR1 reads LNHDA; CDR2 reads SQIVND (reference sequence). This CDR3 has 15 residues. The CDR3 here is CASSIDSSGAYGYTF. The CDR3 DNA reads TGTGCCAGTAGTATAGATTCATCGGGAGCCTATGGCTACACCTTC.

This sequence joins TRBV7-2 and TRBJ2-5; D unclear. The germline V and J ends were trimmed by 3 bases and 4 bases, with 6 bases remaining between them. Germline CDR1 is SGHTA and CDR2 is FQGNSA. This CDR3 region has 12 residues. This CDR3 is CASSFGGETQYF. In DNA form, the CDR3 reads TGTGCCAGCAGCTTCGGCGGAGAGACCCAGTACTTC.

The chain couples TRBV19 to TRBJ1-1; a weak D match, TRBD1 (5 bases). The V gene's germline CDR1 is LNHDA and CDR2 SQIVND (reference sequence). The V gene lost 6 bases and the J gene lost 0 bases, with 11 bases spanning the gap. The CDR3 runs to 14 residues. DNA of the CDR3: TGTGCCAGTAGGAGGGCAGGGATGAACACTGAAGCTTTCTTT. This translates into CASRRAGMNTEAFF.

This chain uses TRBV20-1 with TRBJ1-2; unclear D gene. The germline V and J ends were trimmed by 6 bases and 7 bases, with 6 bases remaining between them. This CDR3 is built from 9 residues. Germline-derived CDR1 and CDR2 are DFQATT and SNEGSKA (reference sequence). CDR3 in amino acids: CSAFPGYTF. The DNA of the CDR3 is TGCAGTGCGTTCCCTGGCTACACCTTC.

The rearrangement joins TRBV3-1 (or the pseudogene TRBV3-2) to TRBJ2-5; TRBD2 aligns across 9 bases. Trimming took 6 bases from V and 3 from J; bases not matched to a gene: 8. Germline V gene lookup returns CDR1 LGHDT and CDR2 YNNKEL (reference sequence). CDR3 length equals 15 residues. CDR3 loop: CASSAAGGPKETQYF. Written as DNA, the CDR3 is TGTGCCAGCAGTGCGGCGGGGGGGCCTAAAGAGACCCAGTACTTC.

V gene TRBV5-1 combines with J gene TRBJ2-3, with 7 positions matching TRBD2. CDR1 is SGHRS, CDR2 YFSETQ, per germline. The CDR3 is made up of 15 amino acids. The V gene end was trimmed by 3 bases and the J gene end by 2 bases; junction bases not matched to a gene: 6. CDR3 residues: CASSSTSAYTDTQYF. The CDR3 bases are TGCGCCAGCAGCTCCACTAGCGCCTACACAGATACGCAGTATTTT.

V and J are TRBV9 and TRBJ2-7, with D possibly being TRBD1 or TRBD2 (6 bases each). Germline V gene data show CDR1 as SGDLS and CDR2 as YYNGEE. The CDR3 is 12 residues long. Trimming stripped 4 bases from V and 7 bases from J, with 12 bases between. The CDR3 DNA reads TGTGCCAGCAGCAGGGGGGCTTATGAGCAGTACTTC. Its protein product is CASSRGAYEQYF. The full variable domain, completed using reference TRBV9 and TRBJ2-7, is DSGVTQTPKHLITATGQRVTLRCSPRSGDLSVYWYQQSLDQGLQFLIQYYNGEERAKGNILERFSAQQFPDLHSELNLSSLELGDSALYFCASSRGAYEQYFGPGTRLTVT.

The chain has TRBV9 and TRBJ1-2, with D unresolved. V lost 4 bases to trimming and J lost 2 bases, with 15 bases between them. Per germline, CDR1 SGDLS and CDR2 YYNGEE. The CDR3 has 15 amino acids. This CDR3 reads CASSSRGQVNYGYTF. The CDR3 nucleotides are TGTGCCAGCAGCTCCCGAGGGCAGGTCAACTATGGCTACACCTTC.

The chain couples TRBV28 to TRBJ2-5, with 8 bases aligning to TRBD2. Germline V CDR1 and CDR2: MDHEN, SYDVKM. The CDR3 length is 14 residues. V lost 7 bases, J lost 5 bases, and 9 bases stayed unmatched. The CDR3 here is CASTTGGVRETQYF. DNA of the CDR3: TGTGCCAGCACAACGGGGGGGGTTAGGGAGACCCAGTACTTC.

As to this clone: Other DNA sequences in this sample translate to the same CDR3. The CDR3 sequence: CASSINYGYTF. The DNA for the CDR3 is TGTGCCAGCAGTATTAACTATGGCTACACCTTC. The chain employs TRBV28 and TRBJ1-2; no definite D call. This CDR3 has 11 amino acids. V was cut by 5 bases and J by 1 base, with 2 bases left in between. Germline V gene data show CDR1 as MDHEN and CDR2 as SYDVKM.

This clone was seen just once. Here the CDR3 reads CASTRTETNYGYTF. Written as DNA, the CDR3 is TGCGCCAGCACACGGACAGAAACTAACTATGGCTACACCTTC. V is TRBV10-2 and J is TRBJ1-2; D might be TRBD1 (6 bases). CDR1 and CDR2 from the germline V gene are WSHSY and SAAADI. V was clipped by 7 bases and J by 0 bases, with 12 bases between them. This CDR3 has 14 residues.

This chain connects TRBV6-5 to TRBJ1-6; perhaps TRBD1 as D (5 bases). Trimming took off 2 bases at V and 6 bases at J, with 14 bases between the two ends. The CDR3 has 16 amino acids. Germline V lookup: CDR1 MNHEY, CDR2 SVGAGI. The CDR3 bases are TGTGCCAGCAGTTACATCAGGGCAGGAGGTAATTCACCCCTCCACTTT. The encoded protein is CASSYIRAGGNSPLHF.

The chain couples TRBV7-9 to TRBJ1-4; 8 bases are shared with TRBD1. V lost 5 bases, J lost 4 bases, and 9 bases stayed unmatched. The length of the CDR3 is 16 residues. Germline CDR1 and CDR2: SEHNR and FQNEAQ (reference sequence). The DNA of the CDR3 is TGTGCCAGCAGCCCCGGAGGCAGGGGGCGTAATGAAAAACTGTTTTTT. Protein sequence: CASSPGGRGRNEKLFF.

V is TRBV9 and J is TRBJ1-5, with D unresolved. Germline V gene data show CDR1 as SGDLS and CDR2 as YYNGEE. V was clipped by 1 base and J by 6 bases, with 8 bases between them. There are 13 residues in the CDR3. The CDR3 protein is CASSVIKVQPQHF. CDR3 DNA: TGTGCCAGCAGCGTAATCAAGGTTCAGCCCCAGCATTTT.

This clone occurred once. The CDR3 coding sequence is TGTGCCAGATCAGGACTAGTCTCAGCCGAGCAGTACTTC. Translation: CARSGLVSAEQYF. The gene calls are TRBV2 and TRBJ2-7; 7 bases are shared with TRBD2. The length of the CDR3 is 13 residues. Germline CDR1 SNHLY, CDR2 FYNNEI. V dropped 9 bases and J dropped 6; count of bases not matched to a gene: 11.

J is TRBJ1-6 and V is TRBV5-6; TRBD1 might be the D (6 bases). Trimming cost V 6 bases and J 6 bases, with 13 bases left between them. The CDR3 is 14 residues long. Per the germline V gene, CDR1 is SGHDT and CDR2 is YYEEEE. The CDR3 sequence is CASTRTGFNSPLHF. DNA for the CDR3: TGTGCCAGCACCAGAACAGGGTTTAATTCACCCCTCCACTTT.

The chain links TRBV12-3 or TRBV12-4 to TRBJ1-1; D uncertain. The CDR3 consists of 13 residues. Deletions cut 11 bases from V and 2 bases from J, with 15 bases between. Written as DNA, the CDR3 is TGTGCCTCGCGGACCAGTGATAACACTGAAGCTTTCTTT. This translates into CASRTSDNTEAFF.

The chain has TRBV4-1 and TRBJ1-2, with a tentative D call TRBD1 (5 bases). Trimming removed 1 base at V and 6 bases at J, with 9 bases between. Germline lookup yields CDR1 MGHRA and CDR2 YSYEKL. This CDR3 is 13 amino acids long. The CDR3 here is CASSQARADGYTF. The CDR3 DNA sequence: TGCGCCAGCAGCCAAGCCAGGGCGGATGGCTACACCTTC.